What follows describes a single TCR beta chain. The repertoire was sequenced with immunoSEQ multiplex PCR; TCRdb's copy has only in-frame clones and lacks some. The table records about 69,000 clones, 90% of them present only once. These data belong to a study of blood T cell repertoires in COVID-19. Study information: COVID-19 samples from acute and convalescent phases originated in the United States, Italy and Spain.

Sequencing used peripheral blood. The receptor comes from a man in his fifties or sixties with acute or convalescent COVID-19.

The CDR3 reads CASSGGASYEQYF. Here the CDR3 DNA reads TGTGCCAGTAGTGGGGGGGCGTCTTACGAGCAGTACTTC. The chain links TRBV19 to TRBJ2-7; D perhaps matches TRBD2 (7 bases). V was trimmed by 5 bases and J by 4 bases, leaving 12 bases between them. The length of the CDR3 is 13 residues. In germline, CDR1 is LNHDA, CDR2 SQIVND (reference sequence).